This T cell receptor (beta chain) comes out of a study of T cells after posttransplantation cyclophosphamide. The repertoire was sequenced with immunoSEQ multiplex PCR; TCRdb's copy has only in-frame clones and lacks some. The sample includes under 75,000 clones, about 93% seen only once; the top ten take around 3.1%. Peripheral blood was collected from the related graft donor on the marrow donation day. Study-wide results and limits: After PTCy, TRB diversity resembled that of CNI/methotrexate controls. Skin or GI-infiltrating T cells shared few TRB sequences with blood. Later post-transplant blood repertoires were often dominated by donor CD8+ memory clones.

As for this clone: Its cognate antigen is unknown.

With 3 bases removed from V and 6 bases from J, the gap between germline ends came to 18 bases. Germline CDR1 and CDR2: LNHDA and SQIVND (reference sequence). The CDR3 has 15 amino acids. What was sequenced was PBMCs. The chain combines TRBV19 with TRBJ2-7; a weak D match, TRBD1 (5 bases). The source is a woman in her twenties or thirties in good health and a related stem cell transplant donor. Here the CDR3 DNA reads TGTGCCAGTAGTATCGGGCAGGGTAGGGGTGTCGAGCAGTACTTC. It encodes CASSIGQGRGVEQYF.